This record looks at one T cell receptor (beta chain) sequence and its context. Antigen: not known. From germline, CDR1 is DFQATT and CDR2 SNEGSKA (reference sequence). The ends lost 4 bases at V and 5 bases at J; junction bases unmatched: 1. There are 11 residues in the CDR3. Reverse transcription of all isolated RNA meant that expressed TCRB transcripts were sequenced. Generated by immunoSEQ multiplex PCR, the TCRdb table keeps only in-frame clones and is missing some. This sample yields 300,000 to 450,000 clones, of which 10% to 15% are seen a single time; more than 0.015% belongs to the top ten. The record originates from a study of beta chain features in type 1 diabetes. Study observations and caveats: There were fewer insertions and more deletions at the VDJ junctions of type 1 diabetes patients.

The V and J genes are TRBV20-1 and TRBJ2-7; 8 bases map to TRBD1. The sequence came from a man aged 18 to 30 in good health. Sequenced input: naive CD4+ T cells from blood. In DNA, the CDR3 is TGCAGTGCTATACAGGGGGACGAGCAGTACTTC. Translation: CSAIQGDEQYF.